This record concerns one T cell receptor (beta chain) sequence. The primer mix had 60 Vbeta and 13 Jbeta primers. The table came from immunoSEQ multiplex PCR; TCRdb's copy has only in-frame clones and leaves some out. The sample shows about 84,000 clones, roughly 63% of them seen only once. This specimen belongs to a study of cytomegalovirus exposure and HLA in healthy donors. Sequenced material: PBMCs. The clonotype comes from a woman aged 40 to 55 in good health and CMV-seropositive.

CDR3 loop: CASSEVGGAFQPQHF. For the CDR3, the DNA is TGTGCCAGCAGTGAAGTAGGGGGCGCTTTTCAGCCCCAGCATTTT. The gene calls are TRBV2 and TRBJ1-5, with TRBD1 identical over 7 bases. Losses at the gene ends were 1 base for V and 6 bases for J; bases not matched to a gene: 6. The CDR3 runs to 15 residues. Germline V CDR1 and CDR2: SNHLY, FYNNEI.